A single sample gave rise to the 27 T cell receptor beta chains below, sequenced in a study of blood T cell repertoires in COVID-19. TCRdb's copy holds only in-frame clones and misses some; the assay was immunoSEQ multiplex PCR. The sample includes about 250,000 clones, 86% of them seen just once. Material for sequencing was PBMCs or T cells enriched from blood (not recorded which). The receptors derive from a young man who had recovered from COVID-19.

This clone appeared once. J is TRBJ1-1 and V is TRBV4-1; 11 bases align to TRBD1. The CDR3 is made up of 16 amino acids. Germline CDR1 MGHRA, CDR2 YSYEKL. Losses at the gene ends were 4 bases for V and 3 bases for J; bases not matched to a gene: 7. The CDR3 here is CASSPRTGGFDTEAFF. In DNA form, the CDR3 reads TGCGCCAGCAGCCCAAGGACAGGGGGCTTTGACACTGAAGCTTTCTTT.

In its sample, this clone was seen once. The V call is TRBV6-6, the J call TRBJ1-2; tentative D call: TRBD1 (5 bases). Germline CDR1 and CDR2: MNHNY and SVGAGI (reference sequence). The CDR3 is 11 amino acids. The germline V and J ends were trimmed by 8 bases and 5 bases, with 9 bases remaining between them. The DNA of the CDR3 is TGTGCCAGCTCAGGGCCGTATGGCTACACCTTC. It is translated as CASSGPYGYTF.

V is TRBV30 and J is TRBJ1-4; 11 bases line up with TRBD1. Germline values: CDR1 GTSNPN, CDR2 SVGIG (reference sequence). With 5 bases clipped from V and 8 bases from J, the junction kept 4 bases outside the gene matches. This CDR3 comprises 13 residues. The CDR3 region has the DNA TGTGCCTGGGGGACAGGGGGGTCGGAAAAACTGTTTTTT. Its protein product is CAWGTGGSEKLFF. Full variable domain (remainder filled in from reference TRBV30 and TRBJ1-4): SQTIHQWPATLVQPVGSPLSLECTVEGTSNPNLYWYRQAAGRGLQLLFYSVGIGQISSEVPQNLSASRPQDRQFILSSKKLLLSDSGFYLCAWGTGGSEKLFFGSGTQLSVL.

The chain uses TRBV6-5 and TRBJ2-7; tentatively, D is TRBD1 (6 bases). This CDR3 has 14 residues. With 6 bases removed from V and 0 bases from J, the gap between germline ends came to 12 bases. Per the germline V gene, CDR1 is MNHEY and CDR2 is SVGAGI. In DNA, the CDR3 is TGTGCCAGCAGCCGTGGACAGAGCTCCTACGAGCAGTACTTC. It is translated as CASSRGQSSYEQYF.

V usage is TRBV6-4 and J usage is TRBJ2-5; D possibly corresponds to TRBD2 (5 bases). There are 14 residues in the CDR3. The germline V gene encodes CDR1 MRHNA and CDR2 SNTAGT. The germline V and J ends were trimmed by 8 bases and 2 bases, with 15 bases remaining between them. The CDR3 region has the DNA TGTGCCAGCCCCCTAGCAAGCATTCAAGAGACCCAGTACTTC. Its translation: CASPLASIQETQYF.

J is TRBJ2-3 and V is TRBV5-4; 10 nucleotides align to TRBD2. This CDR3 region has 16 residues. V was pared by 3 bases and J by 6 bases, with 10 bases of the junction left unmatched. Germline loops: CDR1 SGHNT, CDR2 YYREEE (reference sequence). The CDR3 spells CASSSGVAGGVDTQYF. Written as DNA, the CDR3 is TGTGCCAGCAGCTCTGGGGTAGCGGGGGGAGTCGATACGCAGTATTTT.

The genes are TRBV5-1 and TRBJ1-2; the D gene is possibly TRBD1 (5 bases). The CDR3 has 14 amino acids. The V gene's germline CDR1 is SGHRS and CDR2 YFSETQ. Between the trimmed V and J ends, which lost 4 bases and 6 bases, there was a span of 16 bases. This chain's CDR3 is CASSPVWGGHGYTF. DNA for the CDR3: TGCGCCAGCAGCCCGGTTTGGGGGGGTCATGGCTACACCTTC.

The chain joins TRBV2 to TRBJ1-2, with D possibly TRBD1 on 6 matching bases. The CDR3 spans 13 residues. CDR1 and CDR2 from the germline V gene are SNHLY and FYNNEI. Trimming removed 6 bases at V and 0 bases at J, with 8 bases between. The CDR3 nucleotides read TGTGCCAGCAGACAGGGCTCTAACTATGGCTACACCTTC. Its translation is CASRQGSNYGYTF.

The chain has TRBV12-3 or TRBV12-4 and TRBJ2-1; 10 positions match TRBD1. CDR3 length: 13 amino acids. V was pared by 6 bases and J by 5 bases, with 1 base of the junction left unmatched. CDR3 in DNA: TGTGCCAGCAGAGGGACAGGGGACAATGAGCAGTTCTTC. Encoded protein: CASRGTGDNEQFF.

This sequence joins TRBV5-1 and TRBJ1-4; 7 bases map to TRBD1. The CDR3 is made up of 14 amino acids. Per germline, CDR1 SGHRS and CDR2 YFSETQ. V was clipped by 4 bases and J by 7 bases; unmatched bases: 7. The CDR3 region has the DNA TGCGCCAGCAGCCACCGGGACAGCAGTGAAAAACTGTTTTTT. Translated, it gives CASSHRDSSEKLFF.

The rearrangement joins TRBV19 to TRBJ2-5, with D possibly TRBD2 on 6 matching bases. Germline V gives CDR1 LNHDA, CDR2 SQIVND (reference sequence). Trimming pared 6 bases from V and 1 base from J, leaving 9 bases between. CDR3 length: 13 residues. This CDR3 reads CASRNSGQETQYF. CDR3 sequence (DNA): TGTGCCAGTAGAAATAGCGGCCAAGAGACCCAGTACTTC.

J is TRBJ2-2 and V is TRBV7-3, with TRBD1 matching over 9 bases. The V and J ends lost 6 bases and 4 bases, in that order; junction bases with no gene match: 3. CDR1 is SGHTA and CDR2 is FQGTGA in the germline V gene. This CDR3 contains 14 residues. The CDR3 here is CASRLGQGTGELFF. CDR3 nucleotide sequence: TGTGCCAGCAGACTGGGACAGGGCACCGGGGAGCTGTTTTTT.

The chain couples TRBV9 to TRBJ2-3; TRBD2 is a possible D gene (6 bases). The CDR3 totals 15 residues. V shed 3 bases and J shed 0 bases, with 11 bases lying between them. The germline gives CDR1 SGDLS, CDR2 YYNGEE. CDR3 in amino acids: CASSGTGTSTDTQYF. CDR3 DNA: TGTGCCAGCAGCGGGACCGGGACTAGCACAGATACGCAGTATTTT.

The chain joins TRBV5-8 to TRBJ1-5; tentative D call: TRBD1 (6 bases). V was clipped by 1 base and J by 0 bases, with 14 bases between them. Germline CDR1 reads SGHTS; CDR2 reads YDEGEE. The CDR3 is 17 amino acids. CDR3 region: CASSLYRDTYSNQPQHF. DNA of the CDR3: TGTGCCAGCAGCTTGTACCGGGACACCTATAGCAATCAGCCCCAGCATTTT. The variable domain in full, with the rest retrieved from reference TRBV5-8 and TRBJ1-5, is EAGVTQSPTHLIKTRGQQATLRCSPISGHTSVYWYQQALGLGLQFLLWYDEGEERNRGNFPPRFSGRQFPNYSSELNVNALELEDSALYLCASSLYRDTYSNQPQHFGDGTRLSIL.

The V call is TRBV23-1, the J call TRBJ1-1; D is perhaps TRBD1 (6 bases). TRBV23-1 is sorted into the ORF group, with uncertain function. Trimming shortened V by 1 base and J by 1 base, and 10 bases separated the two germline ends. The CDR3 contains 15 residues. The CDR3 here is CASSQLKDRNTEAFF. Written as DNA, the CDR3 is TGCGCCAGCAGTCAATTGAAGGACAGGAACACTGAAGCTTTCTTT.

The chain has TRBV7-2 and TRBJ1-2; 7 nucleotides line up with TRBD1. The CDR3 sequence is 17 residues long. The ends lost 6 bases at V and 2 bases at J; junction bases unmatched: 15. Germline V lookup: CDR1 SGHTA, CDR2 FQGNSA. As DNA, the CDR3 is TGTGCCAGCAGTTCAAGAGCCCAGGGACAGTCCAACTATGGCTACACCTTC. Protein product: CASSSRAQGQSNYGYTF.

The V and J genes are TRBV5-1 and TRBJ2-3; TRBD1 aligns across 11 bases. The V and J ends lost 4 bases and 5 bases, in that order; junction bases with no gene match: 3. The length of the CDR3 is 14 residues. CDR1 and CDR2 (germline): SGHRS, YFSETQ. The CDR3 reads CASSVGQGGDTQYF. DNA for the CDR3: TGCGCCAGCAGCGTGGGACAGGGGGGAGATACGCAGTATTTT.

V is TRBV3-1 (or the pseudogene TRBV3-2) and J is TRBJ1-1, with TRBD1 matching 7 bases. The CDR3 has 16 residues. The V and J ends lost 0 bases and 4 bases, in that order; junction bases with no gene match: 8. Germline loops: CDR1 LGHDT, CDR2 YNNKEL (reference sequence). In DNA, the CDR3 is TGTGCCAGCAGCCAAGAAGGGTCGACAGGGTTCACTGAAGCTTTCTTT. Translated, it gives CASSQEGSTGFTEAFF.

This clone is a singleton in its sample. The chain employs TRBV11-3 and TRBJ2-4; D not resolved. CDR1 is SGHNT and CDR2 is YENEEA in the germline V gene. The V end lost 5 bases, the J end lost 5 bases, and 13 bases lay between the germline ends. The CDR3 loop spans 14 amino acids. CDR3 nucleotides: TGTGCCAGCAGCCACACTTTTCGGGAAAACATTCAGTACTTC. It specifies CASSHTFRENIQYF.

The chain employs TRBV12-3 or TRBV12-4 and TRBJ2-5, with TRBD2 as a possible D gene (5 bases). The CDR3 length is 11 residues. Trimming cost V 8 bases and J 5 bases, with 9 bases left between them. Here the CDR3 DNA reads TGTGCCAGCGGGGAGCTTGAGACCCAGTACTTC. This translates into CASGELETQYF.

CDR3 protein: CAWIPQGPVYGYTF. The CDR3 DNA is TGTGCCTGGATCCCGCAGGGGCCCGTCTATGGCTACACCTTC. J is TRBJ1-2 and V is TRBV30, with D possibly matching TRBD1 (6 bases). Germline loops: CDR1 GTSNPN, CDR2 SVGIG (reference sequence). This CDR3 has 14 amino acids. Trimming removed 4 bases at V and 4 bases at J, with 16 bases between.

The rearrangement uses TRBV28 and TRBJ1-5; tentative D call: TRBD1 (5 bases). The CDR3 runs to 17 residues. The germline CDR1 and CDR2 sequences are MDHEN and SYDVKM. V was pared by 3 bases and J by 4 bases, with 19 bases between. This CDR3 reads CASSFYPQGVGNQPQHF. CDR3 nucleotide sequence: TGTGCCAGCAGTTTTTATCCTCAGGGTGTGGGTAATCAGCCCCAGCATTTT.

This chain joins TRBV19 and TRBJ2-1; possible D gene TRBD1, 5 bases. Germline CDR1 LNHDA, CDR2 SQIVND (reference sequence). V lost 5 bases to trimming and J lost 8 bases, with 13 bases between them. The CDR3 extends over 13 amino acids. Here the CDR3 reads CASSWGDFDEQFF. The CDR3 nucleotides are TGTGCCAGTAGTTGGGGCGATTTCGATGAGCAGTTCTTC.

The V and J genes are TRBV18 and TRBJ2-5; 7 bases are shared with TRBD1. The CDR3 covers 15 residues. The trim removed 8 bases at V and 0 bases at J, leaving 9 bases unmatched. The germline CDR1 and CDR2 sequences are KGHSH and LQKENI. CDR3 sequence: CASKEGQSHQETQYF. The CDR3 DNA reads TGTGCCAGCAAAGAGGGACAGAGCCACCAAGAGACCCAGTACTTC.

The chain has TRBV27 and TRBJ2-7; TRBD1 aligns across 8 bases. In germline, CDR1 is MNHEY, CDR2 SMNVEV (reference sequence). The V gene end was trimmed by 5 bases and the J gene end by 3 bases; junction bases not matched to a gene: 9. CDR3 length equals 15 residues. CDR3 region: CASSTRQGRSYEQYF. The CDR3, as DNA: TGTGCCAGCAGTACTCGACAGGGGCGAAGCTACGAGCAGTACTTC.

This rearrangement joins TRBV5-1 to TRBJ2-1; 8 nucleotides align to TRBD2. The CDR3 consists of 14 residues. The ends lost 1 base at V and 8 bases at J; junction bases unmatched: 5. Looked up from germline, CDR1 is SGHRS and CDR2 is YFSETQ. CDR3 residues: CASSLYTSGYEQFF. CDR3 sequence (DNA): TGCGCCAGCAGCTTGTATACTAGCGGCTATGAGCAGTTCTTC.

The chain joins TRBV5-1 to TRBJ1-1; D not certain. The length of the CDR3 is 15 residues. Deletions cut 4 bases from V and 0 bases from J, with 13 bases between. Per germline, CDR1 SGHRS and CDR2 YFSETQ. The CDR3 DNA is TGCGCCAGCAGCCTTTCAACGGGAGTGAACACTGAAGCTTTCTTT. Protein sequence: CASSLSTGVNTEAFF.